The 27 T cell receptor beta chains listed next were all sequenced from one sample in a study of PD-1 blockade in classical Hodgkin lymphoma (dated by TCRdb to the early 2020s). Libraries were prepared through the immunoSEQ multiplex PCR assay. Here the immuneACCESS table is served through TCRdb, limited to in-frame sequences with V and J called. Missing clones are a known gap in these copies; in checked studies unresolved V genes cover under half, and the rest lacks a known reason. The sample has about 16,000 clones on record, less than 70% of them singletons. The top ten clonotypes cover 7.8% of the sample. The sample's time point label, in plain terms: cycle 4 day 1 (C4D1), after 6 weeks of nivolumab. Relapse after autologous stem cell transplantation had occurred in all trial patients, and cohorts A, B and C were distinguished by prior brentuximab vedotin exposure. This material consisted of peripheral blood mononuclear cells (PBMCs), taken before the fourth cycle of nivolumab. The receptors were sampled from a human donor with classical Hodgkin lymphoma.

This chain connects TRBV10-1 to TRBJ1-6, with D possibly TRBD1 on 5 matching bases. Germline CDR1 and CDR2: WNHNN and SYGVQD (reference sequence). The germline V and J ends were trimmed by 2 bases and 10 bases, with 6 bases remaining between them. The CDR3 length is 12 residues. DNA of the CDR3: TGCGCCAGCAGTGAGGGGGCCTCACCCCTCCACTTT. Translating gives CASSEGASPLHF.

This clone appeared a single time. The chain recombines TRBV29-1 with TRBJ2-2; tentative D call: TRBD1 (5 bases). V lost 4 bases, J lost 0 bases, and 9 bases lay in between. The CDR3 covers 14 residues. CDR1 is SQVTM, CDR2 ANQGSEA, per germline. The CDR3 spells CSVATAPNTGELFF. DNA for the CDR3: TGCAGCGTTGCGACAGCTCCGAACACCGGGGAGCTGTTTTTT.

This chain connects TRBV5-1 to TRBJ2-1; 7 bases map to TRBD2. This CDR3 region has 15 residues. With V trimmed by 0 bases and J by 4 bases, 4 bases remained unmatched. Germline loops: CDR1 SGHRS, CDR2 YFSETQ. The CDR3 region has the DNA TGCGCCAGCAGCTTGGAGGCTAGCGGTTACAATGAGCAGTTCTTC. As protein: CASSLEASGYNEQFF.

The J gene is TRBJ1-1, the V gene TRBV7-2; D is unclear. This CDR3 spans 12 amino acids. Trimming removed 1 base from V and 9 bases from J, with 9 bases in between. Looked up from germline, CDR1 is SGHTA and CDR2 is FQGNSA. The CDR3 DNA follows: TGTGCCAGCAGCTTAGATTGGGGTCAAGCTTTCTTT. This translates into CASSLDWGQAFF.

This chain uses TRBV29-1 with TRBJ1-4; tentatively, D is TRBD1 (6 bases). The CDR3 extends over 13 amino acids. Trimming removed 3 bases from V and 6 bases from J, with 11 bases in between. Germline loops: CDR1 SQVTM, CDR2 ANQGSEA. The CDR3 is CSVETGAHEKLFF. The DNA for the CDR3 is TGCAGCGTTGAGACAGGTGCTCATGAAAAACTGTTTTTT.

This clone was seen more than once but under ten times. This CDR3 is CASTPFFSGNTIYF. The CDR3 region has the DNA TGTGCCAGTACCCCTTTCTTCTCTGGAAACACCATATATTTT. The V gene is TRBV19, the J gene TRBJ1-3; no definite D call. V lost 7 bases, J lost 0 bases, and 10 bases lay in between. CDR3 length: 14 amino acids. CDR1 LNHDA and CDR2 SQIVND come from the germline V gene (reference sequence).

The chain has TRBV5-4 and TRBJ2-1, with 8 nucleotides matching TRBD1. Germline V lookup: CDR1 SGHNT, CDR2 YYREEE (reference sequence). This CDR3 region has 16 residues. The J segment lost 7 bases and the V segment lost 0 bases, leaving 9 bases of the junction unmatched. CDR3 in DNA: TGTGCCAGCAGCTTGGAGCCTGGGACAGGTCCGAATGAGCAGTTCTTC. Its translation: CASSLEPGTGPNEQFF.

The V and J genes are TRBV6-6 and TRBJ1-4; TRBD1 might be the D (5 bases). Germline values: CDR1 MNHNY, CDR2 SVGAGI (reference sequence). The CDR3 totals 15 residues. Deletions cut 0 bases from V and 0 bases from J, with 5 bases between. The CDR3 DNA is TGTGCCAGCAGTTACTCGGGGGCAACTAATGAAAAACTGTTTTTT. The encoded protein is CASSYSGATNEKLFF.

This clone was picked up a small number of times. The chain employs TRBV11-2 and TRBJ2-1; possible D gene TRBD1, 5 bases. This CDR3 contains 14 residues. Germline CDR1 and CDR2: SGHAT and FQNNGV. Trimming removed 1 base from V and 6 bases from J, with 10 bases in between. The CDR3 here is CASSLGGLPNEQFF. The CDR3 region has the DNA TGTGCCAGCAGCTTAGGGGGCTTACCCAATGAGCAGTTCTTC.

The chain links TRBV7-2 to TRBJ1-1; D unresolved. Germline CDR1 and CDR2: SGHTA and FQGNSA. Trimming removed 5 bases at V and 1 base at J, with 14 bases between. The CDR3 is made up of 15 amino acids. CDR3 protein: CASSPRLYGNTEAFF. DNA of the CDR3: TGTGCCAGCAGCCCTAGGCTCTACGGGAACACTGAAGCTTTCTTT. The full variable domain, completed using reference TRBV7-2 and TRBJ1-1, is GAGVSQSPSNKVTEKGKDVELRCDPISGHTALYWYRQSLGQGLEFLIYFQGNSAPDKSGLPSDRFSAERTGGSVSTLTIQRTQQEDSAVYLCASSPRLYGNTEAFFGQGTRLTVV.

The V gene is TRBV28, the J gene TRBJ2-7; D is perhaps TRBD1 (6 bases). The CDR3 consists of 16 residues. The V gene lost 3 bases and the J gene lost 3 bases, with 18 bases spanning the gap. Germline V gene sequence: CDR1 MDHEN, CDR2 SYDVKM. CDR3 nucleotides: TGTGCCAGCAGTTTCGACATGGACAGCCAAAACTACGAGCAGTACTTC. This gives the protein CASSFDMDSQNYEQYF.

In nucleotides, the CDR3 is TGTGCCATCAGTGAGCCAGGACAGGGGGTCAGGGAGACCCAGTACTTC. Amino acid sequence: CAISEPGQGVRETQYF. This chain links TRBV10-3 with TRBJ2-5, with 10 bases matching TRBD1. Looked up from germline, CDR1 is ENHRY and CDR2 is SYGVKD. After removal of 2 bases from V and 5 bases from J, the junction contained 8 bases not matched to a gene. The length of the CDR3 is 16 residues.

The rearrangement joins TRBV5-1 to TRBJ2-3, with D perhaps being TRBD1 or TRBD2 (5 bases each). The germline CDR1 and CDR2 sequences are SGHRS and YFSETQ. V lost 4 bases, J lost 2 bases, and 11 bases lay in between. CDR3 length: 14 residues. The CDR3 region has the DNA TGCGCCAGCAGCCTACAGGAGGTCACAGATACGCAGTATTTT. It yields the protein CASSLQEVTDTQYF.

By its share, this clone is medium-sized (0.01 to 0.1%). The genes are TRBV27 and TRBJ2-3; 8 bases are a match to TRBD1. The junction had 10 bases not matched to a gene; V was cut back by 1 base and J by 4 bases. Germline values: CDR1 MNHEY, CDR2 SMNVEV (reference sequence). This CDR3 comprises 17 residues. CDR3 DNA: TGTGCCAGCAGTTTATATGGAGAGACAGGGGCGCCAGATACGCAGTATTTT. It encodes CASSLYGETGAPDTQYF.

This sequence joins TRBV11-2 and TRBJ2-6; D call uncertain. The CDR3 runs to 16 residues. From germline, CDR1 is SGHAT and CDR2 FQNNGV. V was cut by 1 base and J by 0 bases, with 7 bases left in between. The CDR3 region has the DNA TGTGCCAGCAGCTTAGGCTTCCTCTCTGGGGCCAACGTCCTGACTTTC. Protein sequence: CASSLGFLSGANVLTF.

As concerns this clone: The junction does not match germline at one end; this may be a read error. This chain connects TRBV13 to TRBJ1-5, with 7 positions matching TRBD1. CDR1 is PRHDT and CDR2 is FYEKMQ in the germline V gene (reference sequence). The CDR3 sequence is 14 residues long. The CDR3 loop reads CASSGQGGNQPQHF. In nucleotides, the CDR3 is TGTGCCAGCAGTGGGCAGGGGGGCAATCAGCCCCAGCACTTT.

The chain employs TRBV4-1 and TRBJ2-5; perhaps D is TRBD1 or TRBD2 (5 bases each). The CDR3 consists of 14 residues. V shed 4 bases and J shed 5 bases, with 14 bases lying between them. Germline V gives CDR1 MGHRA, CDR2 YSYEKL. The CDR3 loop is CASSLRGGEETQYF. The CDR3 nucleotides read TGCGCCAGCAGCCTCCGTGGGGGTGAGGAGACCCAGTACTTC.

V usage is TRBV9 and J usage is TRBJ2-7; no firm D call. V gave up 4 bases and J gave up 7 bases, with 9 bases separating them. CDR1 and CDR2 (germline): SGDLS, YYNGEE. The CDR3 loop spans 11 amino acids. CDR3 coding DNA: TGTGCCAGCAGCACCGACAATGAGCAGTACTTC. It encodes CASSTDNEQYF. Complete variable domain (other parts from reference TRBV9 and TRBJ2-7): DSGVTQTPKHLITATGQRVTLRCSPRSGDLSVYWYQQSLDQGLQFLIQYYNGEERAKGNILERFSAQQFPDLHSELNLSSLELGDSALYFCASSTDNEQYFGPGTRLTVT.

The genes are TRBV5-4 and TRBJ2-7; D gene unclear. CDR3 size: 15 residues. Between the trimmed V and J ends, which lost 1 base and 0 bases, there was a span of 11 bases. CDR1 is SGHNT, CDR2 YYREEE, per germline (reference sequence). The CDR3 coding sequence is TGTGCCAGCAGCTTGAAGAGTAACGGCTCCTACGAGCAGTACTTC. It encodes CASSLKSNGSYEQYF. The complete variable domain, with remaining parts taken from reference TRBV5-4 and TRBJ2-7, reads ETGVTQSPTHLIKTRGQQVTLRCSSQSGHNTVSWYQQALGQGPQFIFQYYREEENGRGNFPPRFSGLQFPNYSSELNVNALELDDSALYLCASSLKSNGSYEQYFGPGTRLTVT.

This chain joins TRBV28 and TRBJ2-4; D remains ambiguous. The CDR3 runs 15 residues. The V and J ends lost 3 bases and 1 base respectively, with 10 bases between them. The germline gives CDR1 MDHEN, CDR2 SYDVKM. This CDR3 reads CASSLGVSAKNIQYF. In DNA, the CDR3 is TGTGCCAGCAGTTTGGGTGTTTCGGCCAAAAACATTCAGTACTTC.

The J gene is TRBJ1-6, the V gene TRBV28; TRBD1 might be the D (5 bases). The CDR3 is 16 residues long. V was cut by 4 bases and J by 2 bases, with 12 bases left in between. Germline V gene lookup returns CDR1 MDHEN and CDR2 SYDVKM. DNA of the CDR3: TGTGCCAGCAGTTCAAGGGGCAGGACCTATAATTCACCCCTCCACTTT. Residues: CASSSRGRTYNSPLHF.

The genes are TRBV29-1 and TRBJ2-1, with TRBD2 matching over 15 bases. Germline CDR1 and CDR2: SQVTM and ANQGSEA. This CDR3 is built from 20 residues. V was pared by 6 bases and J by 1 base, with 16 bases of the junction left unmatched. The CDR3 coding sequence is TGCAGCGTCGAACGCGCGCCGGGACTAGCGGGAGGCACATCCTACAATGAGCAGTTCTTC. Translated: CSVERAPGLAGGTSYNEQFF.

This chain joins TRBV11-2 and TRBJ2-3; the D call may be TRBD1 or TRBD2 (5 bases each). V lost 8 bases and J 3 bases, leaving 15 bases between the germline ends. Germline loops: CDR1 SGHAT, CDR2 FQNNGV. The CDR3 runs to 14 residues. CDR3 DNA sequence: TGTGCCAGCGTAAGAGGGGCGCGGACAGATACGCAGTATTTT. Translation gives CASVRGARTDTQYF. Full variable domain (rest looked up from reference TRBV11-2 and TRBJ2-3): EAGVAQSPRYKIIEKRQSVAFWCNPISGHATLYWYQQILGQGPKLLIQFQNNGVVDDSQLPKDRFSAERLKGVDSTLKIQPAKLEDSAVYLCASVRGARTDTQYFGPGTRLTVL.

The DNA of the CDR3 is TGCGCCAGCAGCCCCGATGGGCAGGGCAATCAGCCCCAGCATTTT. It is translated as CASSPDGQGNQPQHF. This chain links TRBV5-1 with TRBJ1-5; D unclear. The CDR3 consists of 15 residues. With 4 bases removed from V and 2 bases from J, the gap between germline ends came to 13 bases. CDR1 and CDR2 (germline): SGHRS, YFSETQ.

The chain uses TRBV2 and TRBJ2-3; 14 bases fit TRBD2. The CDR3 is 17 amino acids. J gave up 4 bases and V 3 bases, and 6 bases lay outside the gene matches. Germline CDR1 SNHLY, CDR2 FYNNEI. The CDR3 loop reads CASSDPGLAGVADTQYF. The CDR3 region has the DNA TGTGCCAGCAGTGACCCGGGACTAGCGGGAGTAGCAGATACGCAGTATTTT.

CDR3 DNA: TGTGCCAGCAGTCCCCAAGGGGCAGATACGCAGTATTTT. It specifies CASSPQGADTQYF. This chain links TRBV28 with TRBJ2-3; D might be TRBD1 (5 bases). The germline V and J ends were trimmed by 5 bases and 4 bases, with 10 bases remaining between them. The V gene's germline CDR1 is MDHEN and CDR2 SYDVKM. The CDR3 runs 13 residues.

This chain connects TRBV5-1 to TRBJ2-1; TRBD2 matches at 7 bases. This CDR3 comprises 17 residues. In germline, CDR1 is SGHRS, CDR2 YFSETQ. The V and J ends lost 5 bases and 7 bases, in that order; junction bases with no gene match: 18. The CDR3 DNA reads as TGCGCCAGCAGTTCGAGGAAGGCGGGAGCCCCGCCTAATGAGCAGTTCTTC. Protein sequence: CASSSRKAGAPPNEQFF.